This T cell receptor beta chain was identified in a study of graft-versus-host responses after intestinal transplantation. For the study at large: Induction with anti-thymocyte globulin, then tacrolimus and steroids for roughly three years, was given to all recipients.

The CDR3 extends over 14 amino acids. Trimming took 2 bases from V and 5 from J, leaving 12 bases between them. Germline CDR1 reads MNHEY; CDR2 reads SVGAGI. This clone was seen a handful of times. Its antigen is undetermined. The data were produced by immunoSEQ multiplex PCR, yet TCRdb's version contains in-frame clones alone and is incomplete. The table shows some 110,000 clones, with 85% to 95% occurring only once. The V gene is TRBV6-5, the J gene TRBJ2-5; D is unresolved. The receptor was isolated from a human donor who was the organ donor for an intestinal transplant. The starting material was unstimulated CD4+ T cells sorted from spleen or lymph node cells, obtained before transplant. The CDR3: CASSYQPFGETQYF. The CDR3 nucleotides read TGTGCCAGCAGTTACCAACCCTTCGGGGAGACCCAGTACTTC.